The 14 T cell receptor beta chains given below trace back to one sample, sequenced in a study of T cell changes during pregnancy in multiple sclerosis. Profiling relied on immunoSEQ multiplex PCR, and the TCRdb table lists in-frame clones only, not all of them. The table shows roughly 100,000 clones, with 85% to 95% occurring only once. This material consisted of peripheral blood, taken after pregnancy. Receptors originate from a female donor with multiple sclerosis, enrolled in a pregnancy study.

The rearrangement uses TRBV5-1 and TRBJ2-1; TRBD2 matches at 11 bases. Germline V gene lookup returns CDR1 SGHRS and CDR2 YFSETQ. V lost 2 bases, J lost 4 bases, and 5 bases stayed unmatched. The CDR3 covers 16 residues. CDR3 residues: CASSFLASGGYNEQFF. CDR3 sequence (DNA): TGCGCCAGCAGCTTTCTGGCTAGCGGGGGGTACAATGAGCAGTTCTTC.

The genes are TRBV6-1 and TRBJ2-7, with 7 bases identical to TRBD1. V dropped 8 bases and J dropped 1; count of bases not matched to a gene: 8. CDR3 length: 14 amino acids. Looked up from germline, CDR1 is MNHNS and CDR2 is SASEGT. CDR3 DNA: TGTGCCAGCCGAAGACCGGGACAGTCCTACGAGCAGTACTTC. This codes for CASRRPGQSYEQYF.

J is TRBJ2-2 and V is TRBV5-1; D possibly corresponds to TRBD2 (5 bases). The CDR3 is 14 residues long. V lost 1 base and J 4 bases, leaving 8 bases between the germline ends. Germline loops: CDR1 SGHRS, CDR2 YFSETQ. In DNA, the CDR3 is TGCGCCAGCAGCTTGCCGGGAACCACCGGGGAGCTGTTTTTT. Protein product: CASSLPGTTGELFF.

The rearrangement joins TRBV5-4 to TRBJ1-2; D is unresolved. The CDR3 length is 13 residues. CDR1 is SGHNT, CDR2 YYREEE, per germline (reference sequence). V was shortened by 0 bases and J by 10 bases, with 13 bases between the two germline ends. CDR3 DNA sequence: TGTGCCAGCAGCTTGGGACCCTCTGGGCTCTACACCTTC. This sequence encodes CASSLGPSGLYTF.

J is TRBJ2-1 and V is TRBV2; 8 bases fit TRBD2. V lost 7 bases, J lost 10 bases, and 12 bases stayed unmatched. The germline gives CDR1 SNHLY, CDR2 FYNNEI. This CDR3 contains 14 residues. The CDR3 reads CASNGDSGIGEQFF. The CDR3, as DNA: TGTGCCAGCAATGGCGATAGCGGGATAGGAGAGCAGTTCTTC.

V is TRBV6-1 and J is TRBJ2-7; TRBD1 matches 11 bases. The junction had 7 bases not matched to a gene; V was cut back by 5 bases and J by 7 bases. In germline, CDR1 is MNHNS, CDR2 SASEGT. The CDR3 spans 14 residues. This chain's CDR3 is CASSKDRGLGEQYF. Here the CDR3 DNA reads TGTGCCAGCAGTAAGGACAGGGGGCTGGGAGAGCAGTACTTC.

This clone was observed once. The rearrangement uses TRBV5-1 and TRBJ2-5; D might be TRBD1 (5 bases). Germline loops: CDR1 SGHRS, CDR2 YFSETQ. The CDR3 extends over 14 amino acids. With 1 base removed from V and 7 bases from J, the gap between germline ends came to 14 bases. The CDR3 is CASSLIPAQGTQYF. As DNA, the CDR3 is TGCGCCAGCAGCTTGATACCCGCGCAGGGGACCCAGTACTTC.

This sequence joins TRBV19 and TRBJ1-1, with D hard to call. Trimming removed 5 bases from V and 7 bases from J, with 14 bases in between. The CDR3 runs 13 residues. Germline V lookup: CDR1 LNHDA, CDR2 SQIVND (reference sequence). The CDR3 region has the DNA TGTGCCAGTAGTTCACAGACCGGCCTTGAAGCTTTCTTT. Its translation is CASSSQTGLEAFF.

The chain links TRBV5-4 to TRBJ2-1; TRBD2 is a possible D gene (7 bases). This CDR3 has 16 residues. V lost 4 bases and J lost 7, with 21 bases in between. Germline CDR1 and CDR2: SGHNT and YYREEE (reference sequence). CDR3 DNA sequence: TGTGCCAGCAGCCCGGAGGGGCGGGGGCCCGAGAATGAGCAGTTCTTC. This translates into CASSPEGRGPENEQFF.

The genes are TRBV6-1 and TRBJ1-3; D not certain. Trimming took 6 bases from V and 10 from J, leaving 13 bases between them. This CDR3 comprises 12 residues. The germline gives CDR1 MNHNS, CDR2 SASEGT. This chain's CDR3 is CASSSSVVTIYF. CDR3 sequence (DNA): TGTGCCAGCAGCTCATCGGTTGTAACCATATATTTT.

The V gene is TRBV6-6, the J gene TRBJ1-2; maybe TRBD1 (6 bases). The CDR3 contains 15 residues. Germline CDR1 and CDR2: MNHNY and SVGAGI (reference sequence). V was shortened by 4 bases and J by 6 bases, with 18 bases between the two germline ends. This CDR3 is CASSFLLSTGHGYTF. CDR3 bases: TGTGCCAGCAGTTTCTTACTATCGACAGGCCATGGCTACACCTTC.

The chain uses TRBV5-6 and TRBJ1-1; D uncertain. The V gene's germline CDR1 is SGHDT and CDR2 YYEEEE. Trimming removed 1 base at V and 0 bases at J, with 13 bases between. The CDR3 is 16 amino acids. The CDR3 region is CASSLTGGTMNTEAFF. CDR3 DNA: TGTGCCAGCAGCTTGACTGGCGGAACCATGAACACTGAAGCTTTCTTT.

The rearrangement links TRBV27 to TRBJ1-2; 7 bases agree with TRBD1. Germline CDR1 MNHEY, CDR2 SMNVEV (reference sequence). The CDR3 sequence is 13 residues long. V trimming: 9 bases; J trimming: 5 bases; junction bases outside the gene matches: 9. For the CDR3, the DNA is TGTGCCAGTAGACAGGGCCCAAAGTATGGCTACACCTTC. Its protein product is CASRQGPKYGYTF.

This chain joins TRBV5-4 and TRBJ2-4; D remains ambiguous. Germline V gives CDR1 SGHNT, CDR2 YYREEE (reference sequence). The CDR3 loop spans 14 amino acids. V lost 0 bases, J lost 1 base, and 5 bases lay in between. CDR3 DNA sequence: TGTGCCAGCAGCTTGGGACTGGCCAAAAACATTCAGTACTTC. Amino acids: CASSLGLAKNIQYF.